Below are 14 T cell receptor beta chains sequenced from a single sample in a study of T cell clonality in common variable immunodeficiency. Measured with immunoSEQ multiplex PCR; TCRdb has only the in-frame clones, and not every one. The table lists roughly 79,000 clones, with no singletons. Material: peripheral blood mononuclear cells. Receptor source: a person between 18 and 70 years old in good health.

This clone came up many times. The sequence runs out 3 residues before the end of the CDR3; the remainder is reconstructed from the germline J gene. V usage is TRBV12-3 or TRBV12-4 and J usage is TRBJ2-7, with D perhaps TRBD1 (6 bases). V was clipped by 5 bases and J by 3 bases, with 11 bases between them. The CDR3 length is 13 residues. CDR3: CASSKQQGYEQYF. The CDR3 bases that were read are TGTGCCAGCAGTAAGCAACAGGGCTACGAG.

The sample holds many counts of this clone. The DNA ends 3 residues before the CDR3 does, and the rest of the CDR3 is filled in from the germline J gene. The gene calls are TRBV7-6 and TRBJ2-1; 8 nucleotides agree with TRBD2. This CDR3 contains 16 residues. The trim removed 5 bases at V and 6 bases at J, leaving 12 bases unmatched. Per germline, CDR1 SGHVS and CDR2 FNYEAQ. The covered CDR3 bases are TGTGCCAGCAGCACACCTGCGGGACTAGTCACCAATGAG. Its translation: CASSTPAGLVTNE. Given in full, the CDR3 is CASSTPAGLVTNEQFF.

This clone was picked up many times. The read stops 3 residues short of the end of the CDR3; the missing end is completed from the germline J gene. This rearrangement joins TRBV29-1 to TRBJ2-1; maybe TRBD1 (5 bases). Germline values: CDR1 SQVTM, CDR2 ANQGSEA. The CDR3 spans 13 residues. The V and J ends lost 3 bases and 1 base respectively, with 7 bases between them. CDR3 bases read: TGCAGCGTTGATCAGGGTTCCTACAATGAG. Translation: CSVDQGSYNE. The full CDR3 protein reads CSVDQGSYNEQFF.

This clone was seen more than once but under ten times. The read comes to an end 3 residues before the CDR3 does, leaving the germline J gene to fill in the end. This chain uses TRBV7-9 with TRBJ1-2, with D uncertain. Germline CDR1 is SEHNR and CDR2 is FQNEAQ (reference sequence). The CDR3 contains 12 residues. The CDR3 spells CASSSTSVDYTF. Incomplete CDR3 DNA: TGTGCCAGCAGCTCCACTAGCGTTGAC.

This clone was seen repeatedly, ten times or more. The CDR3 end is not reached by the read, which stops 3 residues before it; the germline J gene fills it in. The chain is built from TRBV10-1 and TRBJ2-5; D ambiguous. The V gene lost 4 bases and the J gene lost 0 bases, with 12 bases spanning the gap. This CDR3 comprises 15 residues. Germline lookup yields CDR1 WNHNN and CDR2 SYGVQD (reference sequence). The CDR3 region is CASSGNSTYQETQYF. Partial CDR3 DNA: TGCGCCAGCAGTGGGAACAGCACGTACCAAGAGACC.

This clone was observed at least ten times. The junction shows a germline mismatch at one end, possibly a read error. The read is 3 residues too short to cover the CDR3 end, so that end is filled in from the germline J gene. The chain recombines TRBV4-2 with TRBJ1-2; possibly TRBD1 for D (5 bases). Germline V lookup: CDR1 LGHNA, CDR2 YNFKEQ. The CDR3 is 15 residues long. CDR3 DNA, as far as it was read: TGCGCCAGCAGCCAAGATGGGCAGGGTAACTATGGC. This gives the protein CASSQDGQGNYG. The complete CDR3 protein is CASSQDGQGNYGYTF.

This clone was seen many times. The read gets to within 3 residues of the CDR3 end, and the germline J gene fills in the rest. The V gene is TRBV6-2 or TRBV6-3, the J gene TRBJ2-5, with 11 bases lining up with TRBD2. Germline-derived CDR1 and CDR2 are MNHEY and SVGEGT. CDR3 size: 16 residues. The V gene end was trimmed by 6 bases and the J gene end by 3 bases; junction bases not matched to a gene: 9. This chain's CDR3 is CASRDGTSGSKETQYF. Partial CDR3 DNA: TGTGCCAGCAGAGACGGGACTAGCGGATCAAAAGAGACC.

This clone has at least ten counts. The read finishes 3 residues shy of the CDR3 end, and the germline J gene is used to complete it. The V and J genes are TRBV20-1 and TRBJ2-7; 7 bases match TRBD1. This CDR3 spans 13 amino acids. The J segment lost 4 bases and the V segment lost 3 bases, leaving 6 bases of the junction unmatched. Germline V gene sequence: CDR1 DFQATT, CDR2 SNEGSKA (reference sequence). The CDR3: CSARTGSRYEQYF. The sequenced CDR3 bases are TGCAGTGCTAGGACAGGGAGTAGGTACGAG.

Ten or more counts support this clone. The read ends 3 residues shy of where the CDR3 ends; the end is completed using the germline J gene. The genes are TRBV6-1 and TRBJ1-1; 9 bases align to TRBD1. The ends lost 3 bases at V and 1 base at J; junction bases unmatched: 3. The germline gives CDR1 MNHNS, CDR2 SASEGT. CDR3 length: 15 residues. The CDR3 reads CASSDAGQGNTEAFF. The CDR3 bases that were read are TGTGCCAGCAGTGACGCGGGACAGGGGAACACTGAA.

This clone was seen repeatedly, ten times or more. The DNA ends 3 residues before the CDR3 does, and the rest of the CDR3 is filled in from the germline J gene. This chain uses TRBV6-1 with TRBJ1-6; TRBD1 is a possible D gene (5 bases). The V end was cut by 4 bases, the J end by 7 bases, with 14 bases between. The CDR3 runs to 15 residues. Germline V gene lookup returns CDR1 MNHNS and CDR2 SASEGT. CDR3 protein: CASSARQSSNSPLHF. The part of the CDR3 DNA that was read is TGTGCCAGCAGTGCTCGACAGTCCTCGAATTCACCC.

This clone was counted ten times or more. With the read ending 3 residues before the CDR3 end, the germline J gene is used to fill in that end. The chain has TRBV6-2 or TRBV6-3 and TRBJ2-5; weak D call: TRBD2 (7 bases). Germline loops: CDR1 MNHEY, CDR2 SVGEGT. This CDR3 has 13 residues. The V end lost 6 bases, the J end lost 4 bases, and 12 bases lay between the germline ends. The CDR3 reads CASRKGGRETQYF. The CDR3 DNA, read in part, is TGTGCCAGCAGGAAGGGGGGGCGAGAGACC.

This clone came up many times. The CDR3 extends 3 residues past the end of the read, so its final part is completed from the germline J gene. The chain joins TRBV5-1 to TRBJ2-5, with D possibly matching TRBD1 (6 bases). V lost 4 bases and J 2 bases, leaving 15 bases between the germline ends. Germline CDR1 and CDR2: SGHRS and YFSETQ. The CDR3 loop spans 15 amino acids. CDR3 bases read: TGCGCCAGCAGCGTGGTTCCGGACAGTCAAGAGACC. Amino acid sequence: CASSVVPDSQET. The full CDR3 is CASSVVPDSQETQYF.

This clone was counted a few times. Just one base apart from a much larger clone, this may be a read error. The CDR3 goes on 3 residues after the read ends, and that part is filled in from the germline J gene. This chain uses TRBV7-3 with TRBJ2-2, with D maybe TRBD2 (7 bases). This CDR3 region has 13 residues. The V gene's germline CDR1 is SGHTA and CDR2 FQGTGA. The CDR3 sequence: CASSLGEGEKLFF. Incomplete CDR3 DNA: TGTGCCAGCAGCTTAGGGGAGGGGGAAAAG.

There are many counts of this clone. The read comes to an end 3 residues before the CDR3 does, leaving the germline J gene to fill in the end. The V and J genes are TRBV28 and TRBJ2-1; D ambiguous. Per the germline V gene, CDR1 is MDHEN and CDR2 is SYDVKM. This CDR3 is 11 amino acids long. Between the trimmed V and J ends, which lost 6 bases and 5 bases, there was a span of 5 bases. CDR3 amino acids: CASRSDNEQFF. The part of the CDR3 DNA that was read is TGTGCCAGCAGGTCAGACAATGAG.